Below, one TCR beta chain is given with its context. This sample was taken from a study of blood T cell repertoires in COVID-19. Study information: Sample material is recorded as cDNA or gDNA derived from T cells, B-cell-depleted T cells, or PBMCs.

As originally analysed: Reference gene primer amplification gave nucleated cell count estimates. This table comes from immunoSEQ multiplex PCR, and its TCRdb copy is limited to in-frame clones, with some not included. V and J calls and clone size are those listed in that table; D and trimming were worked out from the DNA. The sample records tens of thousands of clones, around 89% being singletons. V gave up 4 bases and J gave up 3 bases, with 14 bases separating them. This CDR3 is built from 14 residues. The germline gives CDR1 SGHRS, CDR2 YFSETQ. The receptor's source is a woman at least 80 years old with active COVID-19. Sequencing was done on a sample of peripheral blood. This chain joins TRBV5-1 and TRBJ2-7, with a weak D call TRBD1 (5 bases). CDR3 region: CASSPGSSNYEQYF. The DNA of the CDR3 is TGCGCCAGCAGCCCAGGGTCCTCCAACTACGAGCAGTACTTC.